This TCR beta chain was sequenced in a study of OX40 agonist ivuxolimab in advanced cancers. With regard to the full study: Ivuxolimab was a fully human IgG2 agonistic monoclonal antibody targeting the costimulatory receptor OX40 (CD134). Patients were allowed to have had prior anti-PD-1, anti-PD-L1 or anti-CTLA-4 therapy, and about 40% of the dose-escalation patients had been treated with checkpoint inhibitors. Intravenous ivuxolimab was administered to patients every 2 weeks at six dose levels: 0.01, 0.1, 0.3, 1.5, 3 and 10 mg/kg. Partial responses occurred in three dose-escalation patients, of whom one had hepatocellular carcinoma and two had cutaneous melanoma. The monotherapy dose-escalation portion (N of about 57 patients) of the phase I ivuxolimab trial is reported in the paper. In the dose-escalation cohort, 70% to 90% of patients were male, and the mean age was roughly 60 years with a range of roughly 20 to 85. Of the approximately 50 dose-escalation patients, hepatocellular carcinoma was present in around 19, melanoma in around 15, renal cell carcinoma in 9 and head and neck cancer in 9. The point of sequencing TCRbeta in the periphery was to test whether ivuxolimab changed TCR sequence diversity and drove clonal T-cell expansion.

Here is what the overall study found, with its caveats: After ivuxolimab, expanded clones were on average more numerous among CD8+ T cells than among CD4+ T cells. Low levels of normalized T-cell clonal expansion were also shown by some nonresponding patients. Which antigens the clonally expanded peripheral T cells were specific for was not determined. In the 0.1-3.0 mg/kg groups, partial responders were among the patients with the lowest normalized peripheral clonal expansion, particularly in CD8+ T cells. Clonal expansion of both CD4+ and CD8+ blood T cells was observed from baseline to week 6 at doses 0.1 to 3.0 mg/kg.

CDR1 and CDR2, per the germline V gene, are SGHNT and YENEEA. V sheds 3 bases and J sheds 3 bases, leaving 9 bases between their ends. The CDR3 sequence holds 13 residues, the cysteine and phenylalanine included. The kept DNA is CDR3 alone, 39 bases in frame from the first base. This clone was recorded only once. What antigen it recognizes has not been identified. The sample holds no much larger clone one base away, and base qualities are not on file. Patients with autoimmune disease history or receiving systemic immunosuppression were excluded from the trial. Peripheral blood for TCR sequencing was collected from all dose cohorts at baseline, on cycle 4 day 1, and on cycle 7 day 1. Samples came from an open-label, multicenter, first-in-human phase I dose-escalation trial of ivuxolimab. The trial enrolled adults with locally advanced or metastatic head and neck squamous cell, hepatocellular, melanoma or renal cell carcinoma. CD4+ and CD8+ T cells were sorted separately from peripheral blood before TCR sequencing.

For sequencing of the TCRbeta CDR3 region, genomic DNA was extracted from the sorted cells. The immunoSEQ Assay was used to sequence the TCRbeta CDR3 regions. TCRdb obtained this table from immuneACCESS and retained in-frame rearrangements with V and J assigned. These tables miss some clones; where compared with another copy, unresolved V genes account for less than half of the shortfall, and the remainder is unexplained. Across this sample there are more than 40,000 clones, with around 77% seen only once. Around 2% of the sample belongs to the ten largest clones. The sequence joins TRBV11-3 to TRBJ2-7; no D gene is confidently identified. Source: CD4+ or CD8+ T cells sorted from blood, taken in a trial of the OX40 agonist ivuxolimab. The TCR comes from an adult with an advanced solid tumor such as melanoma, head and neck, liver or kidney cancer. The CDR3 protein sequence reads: CASSFGLNYEQYF. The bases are TGTGCCAGCAGCTTCGGTCTTAACTACGAGCAGTACTTC.